The 23 T cell receptor beta chains listed next were all sequenced from one sample in a study of cytomegalovirus exposure and HLA in healthy donors. TCRdb keeps only in-frame clones here, not all; method: immunoSEQ multiplex PCR. The sample shows more than 110,000 clones, 86% of them seen only once. The sequenced sample consisted of PBMCs. These receptors were obtained from a man between 18 and 35 years old in good health and CMV-seronegative.

The rearrangement uses TRBV10-3 and TRBJ2-2; 15 bases agree with TRBD2. The trim removed 6 bases at V and 0 bases at J, leaving 2 bases unmatched. The CDR3 is 17 residues long. The germline gives CDR1 ENHRY, CDR2 SYGVKD. The CDR3 DNA follows: TGTGCCATCAGGGGACTAGCGGGAGGTACGAACACCGGGGAGCTGTTTTTT. Protein product: CAIRGLAGGTNTGELFF.

The gene calls are TRBV6-1 and TRBJ2-1, with D maybe TRBD2 (6 bases). V gave up 4 bases and J gave up 5 bases, with 18 bases separating them. The germline V gene encodes CDR1 MNHNS and CDR2 SASEGT. The CDR3 covers 16 residues. The CDR3 bases are TGTGCCAGCAGTGTACTCAGGGAGGCTATACACAATGAGCAGTTCTTC. Its protein is CASSVLREAIHNEQFF.

The chain joins TRBV18 to TRBJ1-2; D is possibly TRBD1 (5 bases). The germline V gene encodes CDR1 KGHSH and CDR2 LQKENI. V was pared by 0 bases and J by 8 bases, with 13 bases between. The CDR3 length is 14 residues. CDR3 residues: CASSPPTGVYGYTF. CDR3 coding DNA: TGTGCCAGCTCACCACCGACGGGGGTTTACGGCTACACCTTC.

In its sample, this clone was seen once. This chain connects TRBV29-1 to TRBJ2-7; D is possibly TRBD2 (6 bases). The CDR3 consists of 16 residues. From germline, CDR1 is SQVTM and CDR2 ANQGSEA. Deletions cut 3 bases from V and 0 bases from J, with 18 bases between. DNA of the CDR3: TGCAGCGTTGACGGAAGTTTCGGGGGACGCTCCTACGAGCAGTACTTC. It codes for CSVDGSFGGRSYEQYF.

The V call is TRBV28, the J call TRBJ2-7; 7 positions match TRBD2. The CDR3 is 14 amino acids. Germline V gene lookup returns CDR1 MDHEN and CDR2 SYDVKM. V shed 10 bases, J shed 5 bases, and the junction held 14 bases outside the gene matches. The CDR3 loop is CATLRTGGRNEQYF. DNA for the CDR3: TGTGCCACCCTGAGGACGGGGGGTCGGAACGAGCAGTACTTC.

The chain is built from TRBV9 and TRBJ2-4; D is unclear. Trimming removed 3 bases from V and 1 base from J, with 20 bases in between. Germline V gives CDR1 SGDLS, CDR2 YYNGEE. The CDR3 is 18 amino acids. CDR3 nucleotide sequence: TGTGCCAGCAGCGCCGGTGCCGGGTCCAATACGGCCAAAAACATTCAGTACTTC. Translated, it gives CASSAGAGSNTAKNIQYF.

The CDR3 is CATRKQGGSYEQYF. DNA of the CDR3: TGTGCCACCCGGAAACAGGGAGGGTCCTACGAGCAGTACTTC. The genes are TRBV15 and TRBJ2-7; possible D gene TRBD2, 7 bases. Trimming left V 8 bases short and J 1 base short, with 15 bases between. The CDR3 spans 14 residues. CDR1 LNHNV and CDR2 YYDKDF come from the germline V gene (reference sequence).

The chain recombines TRBV7-8 with TRBJ2-7; 9 bases are a match to TRBD1. J was trimmed by 3 bases and V by 5 bases; bases with no gene match: 8. The CDR3 loop spans 15 amino acids. CDR1 SGHVS and CDR2 FQNEAQ come from the germline V gene. The CDR3 nucleotides are TGTGCCAGCAGCCCATCCCGGGGACAGGGCTACGAGCAGTACTTC. Protein product: CASSPSRGQGYEQYF.

The chain employs TRBV9 and TRBJ2-1; 11 positions agree with TRBD2. CDR1 and CDR2 (germline): SGDLS, YYNGEE. The CDR3 contains 16 residues. V lost 3 bases to trimming and J lost 8 bases; unmatched junction nucleotides: 10. The CDR3 sequence is CASSAELAGVIDEQFF. In nucleotides, the CDR3 is TGTGCCAGCAGCGCCGAACTAGCGGGAGTAATCGATGAGCAGTTCTTC.

The genes are TRBV10-3 and TRBJ2-1; tentatively, D is TRBD2 (6 bases). This CDR3 is built from 15 residues. V lost 5 bases to trimming and J lost 0 bases, with 11 bases between them. The germline V gene has CDR1 ENHRY and CDR2 SYGVKD. CDR3: CAISRDFSSYNEQFF. The CDR3 DNA is TGTGCCATCAGTCGGGACTTTAGCTCCTACAATGAGCAGTTCTTC.

The chain is built from TRBV19 and TRBJ1-2; D not resolved. V shed 0 bases and J shed 2 bases, with 4 bases lying between them. CDR3 length: 13 amino acids. Looked up from germline, CDR1 is LNHDA and CDR2 is SQIVND (reference sequence). In DNA, the CDR3 is TGTGCCAGTAGTATAGAGAGAAACTATGGCTACACCTTC. It translates to CASSIERNYGYTF.

With regard to this clone: One junction end does not reproduce the germline sequence, and a read error may be involved. V is TRBV18 and J is TRBJ2-1; 8 bases align to TRBD2. The CDR3 extends over 17 amino acids. Germline CDR1 is KGHSH and CDR2 is LQKENI. The CDR3 DNA sequence: TGTGCCAGCTCACCTTCCCCGTATGGGACTAGGTCTACCCTAGGGATCTTC. Protein product: CASSPSPYGTRSTLGIF.

This clone came up a few times. The chain combines TRBV27 with TRBJ1-5; 7 bases match TRBD1. Per the germline V gene, CDR1 is MNHEY and CDR2 is SMNVEV (reference sequence). CDR3 length equals 14 residues. The V segment lost 5 bases and the J segment 7 bases; nucleotides outside the gene matches: 8. This CDR3 reads CASSLRDSYQPQHF. The CDR3 nucleotides are TGTGCCAGCAGTCTCCGGGACAGTTACCAGCCCCAGCATTTT.

The chain couples TRBV6-6 to TRBJ1-4; 8 nucleotides line up with TRBD1. Germline trimming cut 5 bases from V and 2 bases from J; bases unmatched to any gene: 1. Germline lookup yields CDR1 MNHNY and CDR2 SVGAGI (reference sequence). This CDR3 comprises 14 residues. CDR3 nucleotide sequence: TGTGCCAGCAGTAACAGGGGGACTAATGAAAAACTGTTTTTT. It encodes CASSNRGTNEKLFF.

The CDR3 DNA is TGCGCCAGCAGCTACGACAGGGGAAGCACTGAAGCTTTCTTT. Amino acids: CASSYDRGSTEAFF. V is TRBV5-1 and J is TRBJ1-1, with 8 bases that match TRBD1. J was trimmed by 4 bases and V by 3 bases; bases with no gene match: 5. The CDR3 consists of 14 residues. The V gene's germline CDR1 is SGHRS and CDR2 YFSETQ.

This chain joins TRBV2 and TRBJ2-1; TRBD2 is a possible D gene (6 bases). CDR3 length: 13 residues. Germline CDR1 is SNHLY and CDR2 is FYNNEI. V gave up 5 bases and J gave up 9 bases, with 14 bases separating them. The CDR3 coding sequence is TGTGCCAGCAGTAAGATTAGCGGACGTGAGCAGTTCTTC. It translates to CASSKISGREQFF.

The rearrangement links TRBV15 to TRBJ2-1, with 10 nucleotides matching TRBD1. In germline, CDR1 is LNHNV, CDR2 YYDKDF (reference sequence). This CDR3 spans 17 amino acids. Losses at the gene ends were 5 bases for V and 5 bases for J; bases not matched to a gene: 12. This CDR3 reads CATSGRTDRGFDNEQFF. CDR3 DNA: TGTGCCACCAGCGGAAGGACGGACAGGGGGTTCGACAATGAGCAGTTCTTC. The whole variable domain, remainder taken from reference TRBV15 and TRBJ2-1, is DAMVIQNPRYQVTQFGKPVTLSCSQTLNHNVMYWYQQKSSQAPKLLFHYYDKDFNNEADTPDNFQSRRPNTSFCFLDIRSPGLGDTAMYLCATSGRTDRGFDNEQFFGPGTRLTVL.

The table lists this clone with many counts. The same CDR3 arises from other DNA sequences in this sample as well. The V call is TRBV6-1, the J call TRBJ2-3; 12 bases are a match to TRBD2. Germline-derived CDR1 and CDR2 are MNHNS and SASEGT. J gave up 4 bases and V 2 bases, and 1 base lay outside the gene matches. The CDR3 is 15 residues long. CDR3 loop: CASSELAGGPDTQYF. The CDR3 DNA follows: TGTGCCAGCAGTGAACTAGCGGGAGGGCCAGATACGCAGTATTTT.

This clone has only one observation. The rearrangement uses TRBV6-5 and TRBJ1-3; TRBD1 aligns across 9 bases. This CDR3 spans 15 amino acids. Germline trimming cut 6 bases from V and 0 bases from J; bases unmatched to any gene: 3. Germline V lookup: CDR1 MNHEY, CDR2 SVGAGI. The CDR3 is CASRAQGASGNTIYF. The CDR3 bases are TGTGCCAGCAGGGCACAGGGGGCCTCTGGAAACACCATATATTTT.

This clone was observed a single time. The genes are TRBV7-9 and TRBJ2-3, with 10 bases matching TRBD2. With 5 bases clipped from V and 5 bases from J, the junction kept 7 bases outside the gene matches. Germline V gives CDR1 SEHNR, CDR2 FQNEAQ (reference sequence). The CDR3 is 15 amino acids. The CDR3 nucleotides read TGTGCCAGCAGCCGAACTAGCGGGGACGGAGATACGCAGTATTTT. Its protein is CASSRTSGDGDTQYF.

This chain uses TRBV7-6 with TRBJ2-3; the match to TRBD1 covers 10 bases. Germline V gives CDR1 SGHVS, CDR2 FNYEAQ. With 4 bases clipped from V and 6 bases from J, the junction kept 10 bases outside the gene matches. The length of the CDR3 is 16 residues. Here the CDR3 reads CASSYTPGQGRDTQYF. As DNA, the CDR3 is TGTGCCAGCAGCTATACACCGGGACAGGGGAGGGATACGCAGTATTTT.

V gene TRBV7-8 combines with J gene TRBJ1-5, with a possible D match to TRBD1 (5 bases). The CDR3 is 12 residues long. V was shortened by 2 bases and J by 6 bases, with 5 bases between the two germline ends. Germline V gives CDR1 SGHVS, CDR2 FQNEAQ. The CDR3 here is CASSLQGQPQHF. CDR3 nucleotides: TGTGCCAGCAGCTTACAGGGTCAGCCCCAGCATTTT.

In this sample, this clone turned up many times. This sequence joins TRBV5-1 and TRBJ2-7, with D possibly being TRBD2 (5 bases). In germline, CDR1 is SGHRS, CDR2 YFSETQ. V was clipped by 4 bases and J by 6 bases, with 20 bases between them. The CDR3 has 15 residues. The CDR3 region has the DNA TGCGCCAGCAGCATCGGGATTCAGCTGGCGGGCGAGCAGTACTTC. It is translated as CASSIGIQLAGEQYF. The variable domain in full, with the rest retrieved from reference TRBV5-1 and TRBJ2-7, is KAGVTQTPRYLIKTRGQQVTLSCSPISGHRSVSWYQQTPGQGLQFLFEYFSETQRNKGNFPGRFSGRQFSNSRSEMNVSTLELGDSALYLCASSIGIQLAGEQYFGPGTRLTVT.